A selection of T cell receptor beta chains follows, all from one sample in a study of CD8+ T cells in alopecia areata. The protocol was immunoSEQ multiplex PCR, while the TCRdb copy is restricted to in-frame clones and leaves out a portion. This sample has 150,000 to 250,000 clones, with more than 55% found just once. Sample: CD4+ T cells sorted from blood, taken at week 4, from a patient treated with tofacitinib. The receptors were sampled from a human donor with alopecia areata. Both conserved end residues are trimmed from each CDR3. D genes are given only for firm matches.

V	J	D	CDR3
TRBV9	TRBJ1-5	NA	ASSVGQRFGDQPQH
TRBV9	TRBJ2-5	TRBD1	ASSPTGGRETQY
TRBV5-1	TRBJ2-2	NA	ASSWGPGNTGELF
TRBV5-6	TRBJ2-7	NA	ASSLGRFYEQY
TRBV30	TRBJ2-3	TRBD1	AWSVGRGRGTDTQY
TRBV5-1	TRBJ2-3	TRBD1	ASSPNGQARTDTQY
TRBV25-1	TRBJ2-1	TRBD1	ASSRDSFNEQF
TRBV30	TRBJ1-4	TRBD1	AWTQGQENEKLF
TRBV30	TRBJ2-7	NA	AWSTLSPGAYEQY
TRBV29-1	TRBJ1-2	NA	SCGPENYGYT
TRBV18	TRBJ1-1	NA	ASSPQNTEAF
TRBV18	TRBJ2-5	NA	ASSPLRETQY
TRBV5-1	TRBJ2-5	NA	ASSRRGYLELETQY
TRBV30	TRBJ1-1	NA	AWIPRGGNTEAF
TRBV27	TRBJ2-3	NA	ASSLARLRTDTQY
TRBV6-5	TRBJ1-2	NA	ASSQAGTNYGYT
TRBV29-1	TRBJ1-3	TRBD1	SVGGQGAGNTIY
TRBV29-1	TRBJ2-4	NA	SVEGLAKNIQY
TRBV6-6	TRBJ2-7	NA	ASSYSTGNYEQY
TRBV29-1	TRBJ2-1	NA	SAAGSRQRSEQF
TRBV9	TRBJ1-1	TRBD1	ASSVTGANTEAF
TRBV30	TRBJ1-2	TRBD1	AWTRTGVNYGYT
TRBV4-1	TRBJ2-5	NA	ASSQDRSRETQY
TRBV19	TRBJ2-7	TRBD1	ASSIPGQGKREQY
TRBV7-9	TRBJ1-4	NA	ASSFGDSSNEKLF
TRBV30	TRBJ1-1	NA	AWRGARGTEAF
TRBV29-1	TRBJ2-5	TRBD1	SVATGVEETQY
TRBV11-2	TRBJ2-5	TRBD1	ASSSLRTGRDRGRETQY
TRBV30	TRBJ1-2	NA	AWSKRVTDYGYT
TRBV23-1	TRBJ1-2	NA	ASSHPRVPGYT
TRBV9	TRBJ2-1	NA	ASSVGTRAYNEQF
TRBV30	TRBJ1-3	NA	AWSGPWGGNTIY
TRBV5-1	TRBJ2-7	NA	ASSLEQLAYEQY
TRBV30	TRBJ1-4	TRBD1	AWSAGTGREKLF
TRBV4-1	TRBJ1-5	NA	ASSQAFRRERDQPQH
TRBV30	TRBJ2-2	NA	AWDYGRMNTGELF
TRBV28	TRBJ2-7	TRBD1	ASSSRDRAYEQY
TRBV2	TRBJ2-5	NA	ASSEALQALGY
TRBV5-1	TRBJ2-2	NA	ASSLGADSRTGELF
TRBV6-1	TRBJ2-4	NA	ASSERTVLAKNIQY
TRBV5-1	TRBJ1-2	NA	ASSFRENSGYT
TRBV19	TRBJ2-7	TRBD1	ASSIRAGQDPYEQY
TRBV9	TRBJ2-5	TRBD1	ASSITGQGLETQY
TRBV29-1	TRBJ2-7	NA	SVEVSYEQY
TRBV5-1	TRBJ2-6	NA	ASSLETSGANVLT
TRBV2	TRBJ2-5	NA	ASSEALGVQETQY
TRBV6-5	TRBJ1-5	NA	ASSYQFVQGNQPQH
TRBV5-1	TRBJ2-7	TRBD2	ASSQTSGTRYEQY
TRBV29-1	TRBJ2-3	NA	SVEDGDTQY
TRBV30	TRBJ1-1	NA	AWSPSNAEAF
TRBV5-1	TRBJ2-3	NA	ASSLSADTDTQY
TRBV7-9	TRBJ2-7	NA	ASSHQRRGQY
TRBV2	TRBJ2-7	NA	ASSEGPFSYEQY
TRBV2	TRBJ2-4	TRBD1	ASRDPGQGNIQY
TRBV9	TRBJ2-3	TRBD2	ASSVGIAGVTHTQY
TRBV2	TRBJ1-2	TRBD1	ASSTGQGRNYGYT
TRBV30	TRBJ1-6	NA	AWSVRQEHSPLH